The sequence of this T cell receptor beta chain was determined in a study of brain T cells in children with intractable seizures. The study, taken as a whole, reports: Viral specificity was inferred only from CDR3 similarity; HCMV serostatus was unknown.

Worth noting for this clone: Its cognate antigen is unknown.

The table came from immunoSEQ multiplex PCR; TCRdb's copy has only in-frame clones and leaves some out. The sample shows a few hundred thousand clones, over 90% of them seen only once. V was shortened by 6 bases and J by 5 bases, with 10 bases between the two germline ends. CDR1 MNHEY and CDR2 SVGAGI come from the germline V gene. The CDR3 has 12 residues. The time point is: blood from clinic visit 5 months post-surgery; TSC patient then seizure free. Sequencing was limited to surgery cases with top T cell transcript signatures in brain tissue. The clonotype was recovered from a boy in the first two years of life with tuberous sclerosis and intractable seizures. The genes are TRBV6-5 and TRBJ1-2; the D is unclear. This sample comprised peripheral blood, obtained 5 to 6 months after surgery. CDR3 protein: CASRTRAYGYTF. CDR3 DNA: TGTGCCAGCAGGACAAGGGCATATGGCTACACCTTC.